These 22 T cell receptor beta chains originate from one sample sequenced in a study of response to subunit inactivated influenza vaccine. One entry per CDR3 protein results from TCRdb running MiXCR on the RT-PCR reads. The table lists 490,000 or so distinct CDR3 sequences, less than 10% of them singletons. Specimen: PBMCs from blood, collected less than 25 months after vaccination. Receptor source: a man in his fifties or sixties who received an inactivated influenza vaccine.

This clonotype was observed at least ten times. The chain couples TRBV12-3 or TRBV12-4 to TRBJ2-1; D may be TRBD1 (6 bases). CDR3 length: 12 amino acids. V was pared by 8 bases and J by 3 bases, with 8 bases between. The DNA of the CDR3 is TGTGCCAGCGGGGACAACTACAATGAGCAGTTCTTC. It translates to CASGDNYNEQFF.

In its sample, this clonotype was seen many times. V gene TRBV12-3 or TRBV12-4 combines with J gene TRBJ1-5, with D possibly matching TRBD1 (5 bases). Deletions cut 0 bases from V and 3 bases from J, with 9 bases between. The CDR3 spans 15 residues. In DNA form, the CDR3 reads TGTGCCAGCAGTTTAGCCGACAGATCCAATCAGCCCCAGCATTTT. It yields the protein CASSLADRSNQPQHF.

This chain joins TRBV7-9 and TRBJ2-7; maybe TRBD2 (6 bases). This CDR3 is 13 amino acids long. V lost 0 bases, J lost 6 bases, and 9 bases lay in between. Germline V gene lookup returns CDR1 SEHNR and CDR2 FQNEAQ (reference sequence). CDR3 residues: CASSLALGGEQYF. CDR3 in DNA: TGTGCCAGCAGCTTAGCGCTGGGGGGCGAGCAGTACTTC.

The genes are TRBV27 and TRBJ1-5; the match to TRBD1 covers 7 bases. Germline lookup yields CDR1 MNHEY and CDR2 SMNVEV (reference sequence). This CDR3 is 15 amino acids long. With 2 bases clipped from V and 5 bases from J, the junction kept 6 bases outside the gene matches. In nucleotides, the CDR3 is TGTGCCAGCAGTTTACAGGGACAGTTATATCAGCCCCAGCATTTT. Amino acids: CASSLQGQLYQPQHF.

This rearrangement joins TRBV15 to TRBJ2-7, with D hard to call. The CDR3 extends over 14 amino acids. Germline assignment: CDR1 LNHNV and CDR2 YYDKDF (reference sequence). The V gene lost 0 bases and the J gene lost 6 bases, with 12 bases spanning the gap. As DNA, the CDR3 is TGTGCCACCAGCAGAGATCGGGCTTCGCGCGAGCAGTACTTC. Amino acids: CATSRDRASREQYF.

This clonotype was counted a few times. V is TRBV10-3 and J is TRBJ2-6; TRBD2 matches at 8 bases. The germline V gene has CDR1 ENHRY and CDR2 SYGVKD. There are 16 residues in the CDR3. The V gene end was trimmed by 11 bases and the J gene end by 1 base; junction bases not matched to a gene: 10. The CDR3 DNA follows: TGTGCCGCCCTTGGTAGCGGGGTATCTGGGGCCAACGTCCTGACTTTC. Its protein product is CAALGSGVSGANVLTF.

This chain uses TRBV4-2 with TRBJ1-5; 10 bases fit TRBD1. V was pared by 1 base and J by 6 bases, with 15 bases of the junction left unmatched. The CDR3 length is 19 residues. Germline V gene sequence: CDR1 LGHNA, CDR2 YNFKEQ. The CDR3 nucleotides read TGTGCCAGCAGCCAAGCCCCGACAGGGGGCGCGCCAGGGAGTCAGCCCCAGCATTTT. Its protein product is CASSQAPTGGAPGSQPQHF.

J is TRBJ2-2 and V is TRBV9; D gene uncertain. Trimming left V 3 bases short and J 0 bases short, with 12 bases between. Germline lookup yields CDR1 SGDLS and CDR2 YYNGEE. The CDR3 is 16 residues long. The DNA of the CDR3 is TGTGCCAGCAGCGATCGACGCACCGCGAACACCGGGGAGCTGTTTTTT. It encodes CASSDRRTANTGELFF.

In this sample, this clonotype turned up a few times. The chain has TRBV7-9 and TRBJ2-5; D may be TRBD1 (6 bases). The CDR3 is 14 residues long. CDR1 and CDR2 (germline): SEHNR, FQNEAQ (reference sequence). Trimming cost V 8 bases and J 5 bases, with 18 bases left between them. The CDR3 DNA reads TGTGCCAGCTCAAACCCCACAGGGTGGGAGACCCAGTACTTC. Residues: CASSNPTGWETQYF.

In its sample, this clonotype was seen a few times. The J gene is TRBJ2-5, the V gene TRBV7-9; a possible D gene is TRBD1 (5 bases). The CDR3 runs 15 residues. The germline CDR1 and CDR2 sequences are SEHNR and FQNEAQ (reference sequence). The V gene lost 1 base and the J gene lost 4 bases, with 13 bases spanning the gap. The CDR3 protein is CASSLDGAWGETQYF. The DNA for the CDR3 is TGTGCCAGCAGCTTAGATGGGGCCTGGGGAGAGACCCAGTACTTC.

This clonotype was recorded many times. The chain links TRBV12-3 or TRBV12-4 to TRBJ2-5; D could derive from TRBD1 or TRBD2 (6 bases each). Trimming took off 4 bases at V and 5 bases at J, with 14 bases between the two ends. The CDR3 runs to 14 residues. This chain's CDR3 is CASSWTLGGETQYF. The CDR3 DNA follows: TGTGCCAGCAGTTGGACACTAGGGGGGGAGACCCAGTACTTC.

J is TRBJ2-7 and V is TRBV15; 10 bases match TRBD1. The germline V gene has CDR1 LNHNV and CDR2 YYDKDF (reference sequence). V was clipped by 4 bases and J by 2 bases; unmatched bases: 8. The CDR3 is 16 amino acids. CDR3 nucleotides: TGTGCCACCAGCACCCTGGGACAGGGGCGAACCTACGAGCAGTACTTC. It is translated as CATSTLGQGRTYEQYF.

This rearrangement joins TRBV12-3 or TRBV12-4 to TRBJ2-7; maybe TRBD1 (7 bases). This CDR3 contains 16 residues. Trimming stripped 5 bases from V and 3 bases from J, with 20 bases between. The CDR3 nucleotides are TGTGCCAGCAGTCCCTTAGCCGGGGGACAGAACTACGAGCAGTACTTC. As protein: CASSPLAGGQNYEQYF.

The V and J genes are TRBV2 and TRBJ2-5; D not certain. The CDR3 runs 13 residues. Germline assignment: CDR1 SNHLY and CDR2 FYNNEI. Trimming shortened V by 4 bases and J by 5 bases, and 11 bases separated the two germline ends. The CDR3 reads CASSVSLGETQYF. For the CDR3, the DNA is TGTGCCAGCAGTGTCTCTCTCGGGGAGACCCAGTACTTC.

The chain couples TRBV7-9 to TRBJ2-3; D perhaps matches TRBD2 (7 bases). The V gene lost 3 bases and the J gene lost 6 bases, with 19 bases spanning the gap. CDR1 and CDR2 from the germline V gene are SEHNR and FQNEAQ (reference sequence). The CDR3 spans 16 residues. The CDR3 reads CASSFGPGGAYDTQYF. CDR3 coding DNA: TGTGCCAGCAGCTTTGGCCCTGGGGGGGCCTACGATACGCAGTATTTT. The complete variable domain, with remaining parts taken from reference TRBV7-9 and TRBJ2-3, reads DTGVSQNPRHKITKRGQNVTFRCDPISEHNRLYWYRQTLGQGPEFLTYFQNEAQLEKSRLLSDRFSAERPKGSFSTLEIQRTEQGDSAMYLCASSFGPGGAYDTQYFGPGTRLTVL.

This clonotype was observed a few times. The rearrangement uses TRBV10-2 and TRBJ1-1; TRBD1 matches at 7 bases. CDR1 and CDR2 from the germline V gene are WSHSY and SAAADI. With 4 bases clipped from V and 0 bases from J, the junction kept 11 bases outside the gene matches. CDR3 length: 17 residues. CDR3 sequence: CASSALQGVHVNTEAFF. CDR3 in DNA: TGCGCCAGCAGTGCGTTGCAGGGGGTTCATGTGAACACTGAAGCTTTCTTT.

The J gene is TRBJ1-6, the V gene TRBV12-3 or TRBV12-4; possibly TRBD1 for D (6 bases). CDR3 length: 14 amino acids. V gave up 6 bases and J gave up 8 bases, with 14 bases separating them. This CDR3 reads CASSKQGLHSPLHF. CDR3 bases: TGTGCCAGCAGCAAACAGGGTTTGCATTCACCCCTCCACTTT.

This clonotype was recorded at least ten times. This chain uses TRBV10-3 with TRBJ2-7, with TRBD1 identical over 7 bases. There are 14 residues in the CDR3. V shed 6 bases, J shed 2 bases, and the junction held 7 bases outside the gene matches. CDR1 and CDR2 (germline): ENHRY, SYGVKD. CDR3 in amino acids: CAISGVRGPYEQYF. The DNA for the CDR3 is TGTGCCATCAGCGGGGTAAGGGGGCCCTACGAGCAGTACTTC.

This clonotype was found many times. In nucleotides, the CDR3 is TGTGCCAGCAGTGCAGGGGCCGGGGATAATTCACCCCTCCACTTT. The encoded protein is CASSAGAGDNSPLHF. The genes are TRBV12-3 or TRBV12-4 and TRBJ1-6, with D possibly TRBD1 on 6 matching bases. The V gene lost 5 bases and the J gene lost 5 bases, with 13 bases spanning the gap. This CDR3 region has 15 residues.

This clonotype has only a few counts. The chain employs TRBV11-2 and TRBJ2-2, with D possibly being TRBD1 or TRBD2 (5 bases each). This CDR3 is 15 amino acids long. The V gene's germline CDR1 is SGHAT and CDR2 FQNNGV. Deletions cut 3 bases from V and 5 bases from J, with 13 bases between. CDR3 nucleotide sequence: TGTGCCAGCAGCTTGGGGGTCCACCCGACCGGGGAGCTGTTTTTT. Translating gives CASSLGVHPTGELFF.

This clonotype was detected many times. The CDR3 DNA follows: TGTGCCAGCAGTTTACAGGGGAATAGCAATCAGCCCCAGCATTTT. Protein sequence: CASSLQGNSNQPQHF. This rearrangement joins TRBV12-3 or TRBV12-4 to TRBJ1-5; D is possibly TRBD1 (6 bases). This CDR3 has 15 residues. Trimming shortened V by 2 bases and J by 0 bases, and 8 bases separated the two germline ends.

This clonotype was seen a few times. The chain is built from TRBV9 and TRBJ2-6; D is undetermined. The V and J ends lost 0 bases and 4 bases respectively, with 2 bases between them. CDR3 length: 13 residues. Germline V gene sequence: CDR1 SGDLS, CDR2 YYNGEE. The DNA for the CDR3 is TGTGCCAGCAGCGTAGCCGGGGCCAACGTCCTGACTTTC. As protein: CASSVAGANVLTF.